The entry that follows covers one T cell receptor (beta chain) sequence. The germline V gene has CDR1 SGHAT and CDR2 FQNNGV. The CDR3 totals 12 residues. V lost 2 bases and J 5 bases, leaving 7 bases between the germline ends. The data derive from a study of CDR3 diversity in severe acne. TCRdb recomputed calls from the PCR reads with MiXCR, one row per CDR3 protein. The data contain under 95,000 distinct CDR3 sequences, 45% to 50% of them singletons. The chain links TRBV11-2 to TRBJ2-7; the D call may be TRBD1 or TRBD2 (5 bases each). This receptor was identified in a male donor in good health, serving as a control. The sample consisted of blood. CDR3: CASSLLGHEQYF. CDR3 DNA: TGTGCCAGCAGCTTATTGGGACACGAGCAGTACTTC.